This is a list of T cell receptor beta chains from one sample in a study of cytomegalovirus exposure and HLA in healthy donors. Sequencing was performed with immunoSEQ multiplex PCR; in TCRdb, only in-frame clones are kept and a portion is missing. The repertoire has about 76,000 clones, around 80% of them found once; the top ten carry around 2.6%. The specimen was PBMCs. The receptors stem from a male donor in good health and CMV-seropositive. Each CDR3 is given with its conserved first and last residue.

j_call	v_call	cdr3_aa
TRBJ2-7	TRBV6-5	CASSYPSGQGYEQYF
TRBJ2-1	TRBV18	CASSPPWDSDNNEQFF
TRBJ2-7	TRBV28	CASSSHRGGTGGVYEQYF
TRBJ1-5	TRBV18	CASSPGASNQPQHF
TRBJ2-3	TRBV19	CASSIKAGGPSDTQYF
TRBJ1-5	TRBV6-1	CASSEGGGWQPQHF
TRBJ2-3	TRBV2	CASTQREVTDTQYF
TRBJ1-3	TRBV13	CASSFLQAGNTIYF
TRBJ1-5	TRBV28	CASKQLTVKEQPQHF
TRBJ1-1	TRBV30	CAWSLDRRKGEAFF
TRBJ2-3	TRBV9	CASSSRSGVSDTQYF
TRBJ2-7	TRBV5-1	CASSFWAGTNYEQYF
TRBJ2-7	TRBV7-2	CASSTSGGLVEEQYF
TRBJ2-7	TRBV4-1	CASSQAMGEAYEQYF
TRBJ2-1	TRBV6-6	CASSLAGAPYNEQFF
TRBJ1-4	TRBV5-1	CASSLRRGGEKLFF
TRBJ2-7	TRBV4-1	CASSQDPYPVGREQYF
TRBJ2-3	TRBV2	CATCCFVGLAGEDTQYF
TRBJ2-5	TRBV7-2	CASSLGLPTQETQYF
TRBJ2-7	TRBV5-6	CASSLLGGDTYEQYF
TRBJ2-2	TRBV29-1	CSVGQGPGELFF
TRBJ2-1	TRBV6-6	CASGDLAGGGEQFF
TRBJ2-1	TRBV5-1	CASSLQSPGISYNEQFF
TRBJ1-3	TRBV7-9	CASSRRDIENTIYF
TRBJ2-3	TRBV7-8	CASSLARRSTDTQYF
TRBJ2-2	TRBV7-9	CASSPDTNTGELFF
TRBJ1-5	TRBV27	CASSLYRDSNQPQHF
TRBJ1-1	TRBV5-6	CASSDRTILAEAFF
TRBJ2-7	TRBV27	CASSRTGTLYEQYF
TRBJ2-1	TRBV7-9	CASLSDSYNEQFF
TRBJ1-2	TRBV6-5	CASSRRLLTGGYTF
TRBJ2-7	TRBV11-3	CASSLRTGVSYEQYF
TRBJ2-7	TRBV27	CASRSSGGPYEQYF
TRBJ2-1	TRBV5-4	CASSGTENEQFF
TRBJ2-3	TRBV7-9	CASSFGGDTQYF
TRBJ2-3	TRBV19	CAGSRTGGWTDTQYF
TRBJ1-1	TRBV9	CASSARGQADTEAFF
TRBJ2-3	TRBV6-5	CASSYGQTQYF
TRBJ2-1	TRBV10-3	CATRDRDTNEQFF
TRBJ2-7	TRBV7-2	CASKASSGGTYEQYF
TRBJ2-7	TRBV5-6	CASSFTSRRYEQYF
TRBJ1-4	TRBV7-3	CASSPKLGTVWEKLFF
TRBJ2-5	TRBV5-1	CASSLDGGRNQETQYF
TRBJ2-2	TRBV6-5	CASTGLANTGELFF
TRBJ2-7	TRBV18	CASSPLTGTYEQYF
TRBJ2-5	TRBV27	CASRRPGQQETQYF
TRBJ2-1	TRBV27	CASSITSGSYNEQFF
TRBJ2-7	TRBV14	CASSQVFRTTSSYEQYF
TRBJ2-3	TRBV9	CASSVLGSGMALARVDTDTQYF
TRBJ2-7	TRBV5-1	CASSSGSVTSYEQYF
TRBJ2-1	TRBV5-1	CASSKSRTGYNEQFF
TRBJ2-7	TRBV30	CAWSDGTSYEQYF
TRBJ2-1	TRBV7-3	CASSLSEVGEQFF
TRBJ2-2	TRBV28	CASSRGDRIDGELFF
TRBJ2-7	TRBV30	CAWKGDRGQYEQYF